This T cell receptor (beta chain) was documented in a study of blood T cell repertoires in COVID-19. The CDR3 has 15 amino acids. V gave up 0 bases and J gave up 3 bases, with 10 bases separating them. Looked up from germline, CDR1 is SGDLS and CDR2 is YYNGEE. Method: immunoSEQ multiplex PCR; TCRdb's copy keeps in-frame clones and lacks some. The data show about 60,000 clones, with around 90% seen just once and about 4.3% held by the top ten. This chain uses TRBV9 with TRBJ2-1; TRBD2 is a possible D gene (6 bases). Sequenced material: peripheral blood. The origin of this receptor is a man in his sixties with acute or convalescent COVID-19. CDR3 DNA: TGTGCCAGCAGCGTAGCGGGAGAGTTCTACAATGAGCAGTTCTTC. This codes for CASSVAGEFYNEQFF.